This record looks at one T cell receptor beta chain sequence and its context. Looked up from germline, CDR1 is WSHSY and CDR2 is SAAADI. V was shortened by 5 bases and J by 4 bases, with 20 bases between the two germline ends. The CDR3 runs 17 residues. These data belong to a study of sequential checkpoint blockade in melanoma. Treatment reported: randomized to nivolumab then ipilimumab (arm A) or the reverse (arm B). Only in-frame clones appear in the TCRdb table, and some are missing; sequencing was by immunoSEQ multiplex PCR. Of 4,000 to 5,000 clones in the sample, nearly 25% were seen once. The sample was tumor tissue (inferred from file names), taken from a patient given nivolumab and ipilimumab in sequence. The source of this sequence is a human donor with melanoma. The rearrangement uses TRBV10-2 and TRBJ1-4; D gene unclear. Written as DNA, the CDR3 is TGCGCCAGCAGTCATACTCCCCAACGGAATTTTAATGAAAAACTGTTTTTT. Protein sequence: CASSHTPQRNFNEKLFF.